The sequence of this T cell receptor (beta chain) was determined in a study of T cells in Graves' hyperthyroidism and ophthalmopathy. The length of the CDR3 is 15 residues. V was cut by 5 bases and J by 0 bases, with 13 bases left in between. Germline lookup yields CDR1 KGHSH and CDR2 LQKENI. The source material, RNA transcripts, was used to amplify TCR beta CDR3 regions. TCR CDR3 regions were first amplified by RT-PCR with HTBI primers. MiXCR, run by TCRdb on the multiplex PCR reads, gives a single entry per CDR3 protein. The sample carries more than 250,000 distinct CDR3 sequences, nearly 15% recorded once. This clonotype has a count of ten or more. Predating any ophthalmopathy symptoms, the blood sample was taken at first hyperthyroidism diagnosis.

The sequenced sample consisted of blood. The rearrangement joins TRBV18 to TRBJ1-1, with D maybe TRBD1 (5 bases). The sequence derives from a woman aged 50 to 65 with Graves' hyperthyroidism that later progressed to Graves' ophthalmopathy. DNA for the CDR3: TGTGCCAGCTCAAGGGCGACAGTAATGAACACTGAAGCTTTCTTT. Its protein product is CASSRATVMNTEAFF. Filled out from reference TRBV18 and TRBJ1-1, the complete variable domain reads NAGVMQNPRHLVRRRGQEARLRCSPMKGHSHVYWYRQLPEEGLKFMVYLQKENIIDESGMPKERFSAEFPKEGPSILRIQQVVRGDSAAYFCASSRATVMNTEAFFGQGTRLTVV.